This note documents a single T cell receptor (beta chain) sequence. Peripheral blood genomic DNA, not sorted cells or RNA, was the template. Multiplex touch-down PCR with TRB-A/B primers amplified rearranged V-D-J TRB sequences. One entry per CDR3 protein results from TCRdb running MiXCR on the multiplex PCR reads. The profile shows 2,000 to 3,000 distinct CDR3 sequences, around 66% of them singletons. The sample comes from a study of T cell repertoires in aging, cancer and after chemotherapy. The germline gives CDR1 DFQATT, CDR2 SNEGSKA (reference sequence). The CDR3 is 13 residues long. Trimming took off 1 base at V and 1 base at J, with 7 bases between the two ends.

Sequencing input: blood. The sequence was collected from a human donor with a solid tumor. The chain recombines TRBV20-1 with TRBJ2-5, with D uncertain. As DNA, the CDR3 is TGCAGTGCTAGAGGAATAGGCCAAGAGACCCAGTACTTC. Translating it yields CSARGIGQETQYF.